A selection of T cell receptor beta chains follows, all from one sample in a study of blood T cell repertoires in COVID-19. Assay used: immunoSEQ multiplex PCR; TCRdb lists only in-frame clones, some missing. The profile shows some 300,000 clones, around 88% of them singletons. The specimen sequenced was peripheral blood. These receptor sequences come from a woman aged 65 to 85 with COVID-19, enrolled during active disease. Each CDR3 is given without its conserved first and last residue. Where a row states a size, it is once, few, many or the class of an expanded clone; other rows omit it.

v_gene	len	abundance	j_gene	CDR3aa
TRBV4-1	13	once	TRBJ2-1	ASSQGSGLYNEQF
TRBV27	14	-	TRBJ2-5	ASSSRGLAGRETQY
TRBV7-2	14	-	TRBJ1-2	ASSFSREGMNYGYT
TRBV5-1	14	-	TRBJ2-2	ASNEPGTGRTGELF
TRBV2	12	-	TRBJ2-5	ASSQTPTGETQY
TRBV29-1	11	once	TRBJ1-1	SVLLGANTEAF
TRBV5-6	13	-	TRBJ2-7	ASSLVGRGSAEQY
TRBV5-1	9	once	TRBJ2-1	ASSQNNEQF
TRBV30	13	many	TRBJ1-5	AWTLGDRREQPQH
TRBV9	13	-	TRBJ1-1	ASSPPGGPKAEAF
TRBV6-5	12	-	TRBJ1-5	ASSKYGGYQPQH
TRBV3-1/TRBV3-2	14	-	TRBJ1-2	ASSQAGTGKFVGYT
TRBV28	11	-	TRBJ1-2	ASRRTPNYGYT
TRBV19	11	-	TRBJ2-1	ASSRDYLNEQF
TRBV10-1	12	many	TRBJ2-2	ASSSGTVERELF
TRBV4-3	13	-	TRBJ1-1	ASSQERGGVTEAF
TRBV5-1	13	-	TRBJ2-3	ASSLGGQGTDTQY
TRBV6-6	12	-	TRBJ1-6	ASSYGLTGSPLH
TRBV19	12	-	TRBJ2-1	ASSPGTGTNEQF
TRBV7-3	15	-	TRBJ2-1	ASSLKRQTGTLNEQF
TRBV5-1	13	-	TRBJ2-3	ASSLGDTSTDTQY
TRBV6-5	13	-	TRBJ1-3	ASSYTGSSGNTIY
TRBV28	11	-	TRBJ1-2	ASSLQANYGYT
TRBV11-2	15	-	TRBJ2-4	ASSLRGRRQGENIQY
TRBV10-3	16	-	TRBJ2-2	AISGTSGQLRNTGELF
TRBV2	15	-	TRBJ1-6	ASSIFQGALDNSPLH
TRBV7-2	15	-	TRBJ1-6	ASSLSGESTYNSPLH
TRBV30	13	-	TRBJ1-1	AWSPRRVPGTEAF
TRBV11-3	11	-	TRBJ2-7	ASSSGQTYEQY
TRBV6-2/TRBV6-3	14	-	TRBJ2-5	ASSPWRTSGGETQY
TRBV28	13	-	TRBJ1-1	ASSPRQGAHTEAF
TRBV3-1/TRBV3-2	11	-	TRBJ2-7	ASAPAPSYEQY
TRBV21-1	16	-	TRBJ1-5	ASSKALYFGGNHQPQH
TRBV30	12	-	TRBJ2-2	ARSRGGLTGELF
TRBV27	14	-	TRBJ1-6	ASSLSAGPDNSPLH
TRBV9	13	-	TRBJ2-7	ASSVRGGTSYEQY
TRBV10-3	13	-	TRBJ1-1	AIRADRIGDTEAF
TRBV10-1	14	-	TRBJ2-7	ASSENGLAGAYEQY
TRBV10-3	13	-	TRBJ1-2	AAGGRDRAYYGYT
TRBV13	13	-	TRBJ2-3	ASSYRDSNTDTQY